This T cell receptor beta chain is from a study of blood T cell repertoires in COVID-19. Study information: T cells, B-cell-depleted T cells, or PBMCs provided the cDNA or gDNA that served as material.

Original handling: Amplification with reference gene primers provided the estimates of nucleated cell counts. Profiled with immunoSEQ multiplex PCR; TCRdb holds only in-frame clones, not every one. That table gives V, J and clone size, and the DNA gave D and trimming. The data show around 300,000 clones, 80% to 90% seen once. Looked up from germline, CDR1 is SGHNT and CDR2 is YYREEE (reference sequence). The CDR3 covers 15 residues. J was trimmed by 3 bases and V by 3 bases; bases with no gene match: 5. Sequenced sample: peripheral blood. The V gene is TRBV5-4, the J gene TRBJ2-3, with 9 nucleotides matching TRBD2. The TCR was taken from a woman aged 70-85 years with acute or convalescent COVID-19. Written as DNA, the CDR3 is TGTGCCAGCAGCTATAGCGGGGGAGAGACAGATACGCAGTATTTT. It encodes CASSYSGGETDTQYF.